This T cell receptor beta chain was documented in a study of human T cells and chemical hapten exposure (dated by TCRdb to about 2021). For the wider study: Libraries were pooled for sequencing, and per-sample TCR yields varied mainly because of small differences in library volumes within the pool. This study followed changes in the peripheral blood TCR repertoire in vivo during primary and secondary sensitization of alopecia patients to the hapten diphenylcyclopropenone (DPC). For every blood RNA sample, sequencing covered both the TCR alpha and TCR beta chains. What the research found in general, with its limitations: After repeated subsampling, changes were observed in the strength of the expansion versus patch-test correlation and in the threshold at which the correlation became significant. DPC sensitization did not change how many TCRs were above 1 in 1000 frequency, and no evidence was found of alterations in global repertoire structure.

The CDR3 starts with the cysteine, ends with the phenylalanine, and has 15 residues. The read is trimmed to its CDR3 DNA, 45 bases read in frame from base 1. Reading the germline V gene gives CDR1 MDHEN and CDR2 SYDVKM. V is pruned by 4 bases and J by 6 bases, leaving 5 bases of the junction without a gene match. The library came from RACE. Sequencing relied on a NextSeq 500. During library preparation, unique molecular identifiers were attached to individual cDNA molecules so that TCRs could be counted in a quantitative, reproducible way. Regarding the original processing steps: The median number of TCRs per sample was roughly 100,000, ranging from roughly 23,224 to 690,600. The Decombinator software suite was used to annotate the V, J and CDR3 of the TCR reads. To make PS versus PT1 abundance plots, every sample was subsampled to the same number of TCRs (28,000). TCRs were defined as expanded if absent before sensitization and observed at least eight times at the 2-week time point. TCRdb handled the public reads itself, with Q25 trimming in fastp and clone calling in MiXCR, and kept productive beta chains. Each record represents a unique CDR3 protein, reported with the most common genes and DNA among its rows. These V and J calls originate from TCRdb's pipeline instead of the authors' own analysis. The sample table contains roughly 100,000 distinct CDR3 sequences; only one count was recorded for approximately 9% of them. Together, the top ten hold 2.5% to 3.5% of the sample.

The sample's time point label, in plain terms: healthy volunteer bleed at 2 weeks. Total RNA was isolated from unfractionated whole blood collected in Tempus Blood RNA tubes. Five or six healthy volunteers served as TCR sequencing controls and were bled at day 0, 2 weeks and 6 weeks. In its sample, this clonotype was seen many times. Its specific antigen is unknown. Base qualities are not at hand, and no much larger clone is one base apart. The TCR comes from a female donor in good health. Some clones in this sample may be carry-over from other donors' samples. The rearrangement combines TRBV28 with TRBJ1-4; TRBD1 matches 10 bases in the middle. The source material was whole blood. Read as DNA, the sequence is TGTGCCAGCAGTTCCTCCGGGACAGGGGATGAAAAACTGTTTTTT. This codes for CASSSSGTGDEKLFF.